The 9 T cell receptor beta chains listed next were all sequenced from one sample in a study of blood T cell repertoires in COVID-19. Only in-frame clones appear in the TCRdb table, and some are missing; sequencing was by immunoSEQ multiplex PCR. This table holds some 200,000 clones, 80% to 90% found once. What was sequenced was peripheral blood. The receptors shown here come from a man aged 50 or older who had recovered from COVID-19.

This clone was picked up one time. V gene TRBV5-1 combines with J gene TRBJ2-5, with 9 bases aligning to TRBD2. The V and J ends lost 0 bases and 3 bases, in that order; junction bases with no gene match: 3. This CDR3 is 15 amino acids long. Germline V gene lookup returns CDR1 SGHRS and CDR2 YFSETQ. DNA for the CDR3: TGCGCCAGCAGCTTGGCGCCTAGCGGGAAAGAGACCCAGTACTTC. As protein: CASSLAPSGKETQYF.

The CDR3 reads CASSFSGRASEQFF. For the CDR3, the DNA is TGTGCCAGCAGCTTCAGCGGGAGGGCCAGTGAGCAGTTCTTC. The chain recombines TRBV7-2 with TRBJ2-1; the match to TRBD2 covers 10 bases. With 3 bases clipped from V and 9 bases from J, the junction kept 5 bases outside the gene matches. Germline lookup yields CDR1 SGHTA and CDR2 FQGNSA. This CDR3 comprises 14 residues.

CDR3 sequence (DNA): TGTGCCAGCAGCCCGTCGACAGCCAGTAATGAAAAACTGTTTTTT. Translating gives CASSPSTASNEKLFF. This chain joins TRBV7-6 and TRBJ1-4, with D possibly matching TRBD1 (5 bases). This CDR3 contains 15 residues. V was cut by 5 bases and J by 4 bases, with 14 bases left in between. The germline V gene encodes CDR1 SGHVS and CDR2 FNYEAQ.

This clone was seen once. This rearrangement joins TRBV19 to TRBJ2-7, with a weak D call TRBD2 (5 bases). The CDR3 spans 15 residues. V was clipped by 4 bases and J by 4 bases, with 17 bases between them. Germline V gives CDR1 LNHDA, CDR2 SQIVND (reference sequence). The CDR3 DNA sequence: TGTGCCAGTAGTAGAGATGACGGGGTCGGTTACGAGCAGTACTTC. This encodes CASSRDDGVGYEQYF.

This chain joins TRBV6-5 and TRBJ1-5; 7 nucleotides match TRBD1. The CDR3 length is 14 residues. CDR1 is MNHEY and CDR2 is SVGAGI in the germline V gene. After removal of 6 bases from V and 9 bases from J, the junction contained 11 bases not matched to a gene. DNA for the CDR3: TGTGCCAGCAGCTCCGGGGACAGCCGCAGGCCCCAGCATTTT. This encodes CASSSGDSRRPQHF.

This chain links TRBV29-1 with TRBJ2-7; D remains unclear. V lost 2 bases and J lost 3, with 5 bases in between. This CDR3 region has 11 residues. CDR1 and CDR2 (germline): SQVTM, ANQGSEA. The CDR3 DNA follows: TGCAGCGTTGAAAGAGGCTACGAGCAGTACTTC. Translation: CSVERGYEQYF.

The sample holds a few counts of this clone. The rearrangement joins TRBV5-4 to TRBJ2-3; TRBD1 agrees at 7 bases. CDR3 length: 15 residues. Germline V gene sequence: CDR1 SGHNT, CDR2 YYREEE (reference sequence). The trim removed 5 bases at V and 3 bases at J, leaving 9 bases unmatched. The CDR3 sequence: CASRETGTWTDTQYF. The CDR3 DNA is TGTGCCAGCAGGGAGACAGGGACGTGGACAGATACGCAGTATTTT.

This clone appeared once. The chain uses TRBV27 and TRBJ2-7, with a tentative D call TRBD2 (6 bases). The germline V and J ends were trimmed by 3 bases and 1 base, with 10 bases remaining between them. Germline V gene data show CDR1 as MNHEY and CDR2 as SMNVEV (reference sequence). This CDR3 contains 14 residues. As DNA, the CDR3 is TGTGCCAGCAGTTTCGGGACTCTATCCTACGAGCAGTACTTC. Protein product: CASSFGTLSYEQYF.

The CDR3 DNA reads TGTGCCAGCAGCTTAGATCTCAGGGGTACCTACGAGCAGTACTTC. The encoded protein is CASSLDLRGTYEQYF. The chain joins TRBV7-2 to TRBJ2-7, with D maybe TRBD1 (6 bases). V was clipped by 1 base and J by 2 bases, with 12 bases between them. CDR1 is SGHTA, CDR2 FQGNSA, per germline. The CDR3 is 15 amino acids.